What follows are 32 T cell receptor beta chains derived from one specimen sequenced in a study of T cell clones after liver transplantation. Using immunoSEQ multiplex PCR, the repertoire was profiled, and TCRdb retains in-frame clones only, with some absent. The table has nearly 45,000 clones, around 84% seen once; the top ten hold about 2.6%. The input for sequencing was CD4+ T cells from blood, taken 24 months after liver transplant. These receptor sequences come from a human patient who received a liver transplant. T cells may partly derive from the graft donor.

The chain combines TRBV2 with TRBJ1-3; maybe TRBD1 (6 bases). V shed 7 bases and J shed 4 bases, with 11 bases lying between them. The germline V gene encodes CDR1 SNHLY and CDR2 FYNNEI. This CDR3 contains 13 residues. CDR3 amino acids: CASIPGQGNTIYF. DNA for the CDR3: TGTGCCAGCATCCCGGGACAAGGAAACACCATATATTTT.

This chain connects TRBV7-9 to TRBJ1-1; 8 nucleotides agree with TRBD1. Germline loops: CDR1 SEHNR, CDR2 FQNEAQ (reference sequence). Unmatched junction bases numbered 9, after V lost 5 bases and J lost 1 base. This CDR3 region has 16 residues. CDR3 amino acids: CASSPPTGGPNTEAFF. The CDR3 DNA follows: TGTGCCAGCAGCCCTCCCACAGGGGGACCGAACACTGAAGCTTTCTTT.

This clone came up a few times. The rearrangement joins TRBV7-9 to TRBJ2-3, with 11 nucleotides matching TRBD2. The trim removed 3 bases at V and 2 bases at J, leaving 1 base unmatched. CDR1 SEHNR and CDR2 FQNEAQ come from the germline V gene (reference sequence). The CDR3 has 15 amino acids. CDR3 DNA: TGTGCCAGCAGCTTTAGCGGGGGGGCCACAGATACGCAGTATTTT. This encodes CASSFSGGATDTQYF.

The V and J genes are TRBV5-8 and TRBJ1-5; D ambiguous. The V end was cut by 5 bases, the J end by 2 bases, with 17 bases between. The CDR3 sequence is 16 residues long. Germline V gene lookup returns CDR1 SGHTS and CDR2 YDEGEE. The CDR3 loop reads CASSHSLGGGNQPQHF. The DNA for the CDR3 is TGTGCCAGCAGTCATTCATTGGGAGGTGGCAATCAGCCCCAGCATTTT.

The chain is built from TRBV28 and TRBJ2-7, with 11 bases identical to TRBD2. The CDR3 loop spans 16 amino acids. Germline CDR1 and CDR2: MDHEN and SYDVKM. V lost 7 bases and J lost 7; bases outside the gene matches: 15. The CDR3 DNA sequence: TGTGCCAGCACTACTCCAAGGGGACTAGCGGCCCTAGAGCAGTACTTC. Its protein is CASTTPRGLAALEQYF.

This chain links TRBV28 with TRBJ2-7; 11 bases are a match to TRBD2. The CDR3 totals 18 residues. Germline V CDR1 and CDR2: MDHEN, SYDVKM. With V trimmed by 4 bases and J by 3 bases, 14 bases remained unmatched. CDR3 protein: CASSSSHPGLAAYYEQYF. The CDR3 nucleotides are TGTGCCAGCAGTTCCTCGCACCCGGGACTAGCGGCCTACTACGAGCAGTACTTC.

The rearrangement joins TRBV19 to TRBJ1-1; D is unresolved. Germline CDR1 LNHDA, CDR2 SQIVND (reference sequence). Trimming stripped 3 bases from V and 6 bases from J, with 14 bases between. The CDR3 extends over 14 amino acids. CDR3 loop: CASSMNSLRAEAFF. The CDR3 coding sequence is TGTGCCAGTAGTATGAATAGCCTGCGGGCTGAAGCTTTCTTT.

This clone was detected only once. As DNA, the CDR3 is TGCGCCAGCAGCCAAGATGAAAGGACAGTGCTTGAAGCTTTCTTT. It specifies CASSQDERTVLEAFF. The chain joins TRBV4-1 to TRBJ1-1, with a possible D match to TRBD1 (6 bases). This CDR3 comprises 15 residues. The germline gives CDR1 MGHRA, CDR2 YSYEKL. V was pared by 0 bases and J by 7 bases, with 15 bases between.

The rearrangement links TRBV15 to TRBJ1-1; possibly TRBD1 for D (5 bases). The CDR3 contains 16 residues. Trimming removed 0 bases at V and 5 bases at J, with 16 bases between. CDR1 LNHNV and CDR2 YYDKDF come from the germline V gene (reference sequence). The DNA of the CDR3 is TGTGCCACCAGCAGAGATCCGCCGGGCCGGGGGACTGAAGCTTTCTTT. Protein sequence: CATSRDPPGRGTEAFF.

The V call is TRBV5-1, the J call TRBJ2-1; a weak D match, TRBD1 (5 bases). The germline gives CDR1 SGHRS, CDR2 YFSETQ. The CDR3 consists of 13 residues. Trimming removed 4 bases at V and 9 bases at J, with 14 bases between. The CDR3 DNA is TGCGCCAGCAGCCCCTTAAGGGGTGGTGAGCAGTTCTTC. Amino acids: CASSPLRGGEQFF.

V and J are TRBV28 and TRBJ1-5, with D maybe TRBD1 (6 bases). V lost 5 bases to trimming and J lost 5 bases, with 22 bases between them. Germline assignment: CDR1 MDHEN and CDR2 SYDVKM. The CDR3 is made up of 17 amino acids. The CDR3 sequence is CASSTYHQGSEHQPQHF. In nucleotides, the CDR3 is TGTGCCAGCAGTACCTACCACCAGGGGTCGGAACATCAGCCCCAGCATTTT.

V is TRBV15 and J is TRBJ2-1; D gene unclear. Germline CDR1 and CDR2: LNHNV and YYDKDF (reference sequence). The CDR3 length is 11 residues. V lost 5 bases, J lost 6 bases, and 5 bases lay in between. In DNA form, the CDR3 reads TGTGCCACCAGCCCCCGCAATGAGCAGTTCTTC. Its protein is CATSPRNEQFF.

The V call is TRBV10-1, the J call TRBJ2-7; D perhaps matches TRBD1 (5 bases). Trimming took 4 bases from V and 2 from J, leaving 9 bases between them. There are 13 residues in the CDR3. Germline V gives CDR1 WNHNN, CDR2 SYGVQD (reference sequence). The CDR3: CASSVTGTYEQYF. CDR3 DNA sequence: TGCGCCAGCAGTGTAACAGGCACCTACGAGCAGTACTTC.

The V and J genes are TRBV5-4 and TRBJ2-4, with a tentative D call TRBD1 (5 bases). The CDR3 length is 16 residues. The V end was cut by 5 bases, the J end by 2 bases, with 17 bases between. From germline, CDR1 is SGHNT and CDR2 YYREEE (reference sequence). The CDR3 is CASSSPSQGSKNIQYF. The CDR3 nucleotides are TGTGCCAGCAGTTCCCCCAGTCAGGGATCCAAAAACATTCAGTACTTC. The full variable domain, with the rest looked up from reference TRBV5-4 and TRBJ2-4, is ETGVTQSPTHLIKTRGQQVTLRCSSQSGHNTVSWYQQALGQGPQFIFQYYREEENGRGNFPPRFSGLQFPNYSSELNVNALELDDSALYLCASSSPSQGSKNIQYFGAGTRLSVL.

This chain uses TRBV5-1 with TRBJ1-1; the D gene is possibly TRBD1 (6 bases). Germline CDR1 reads SGHRS; CDR2 reads YFSETQ. The CDR3 is 15 amino acids. The germline V and J ends were trimmed by 1 base and 1 base, with 11 bases remaining between them. The CDR3 coding sequence is TGCGCCAGCAGCTTGCTTGGACAGCAGAACACTGAAGCTTTCTTT. It specifies CASSLLGQQNTEAFF.

This sequence joins TRBV5-4 and TRBJ2-1, with D tentatively TRBD2 (6 bases). The germline V gene encodes CDR1 SGHNT and CDR2 YYREEE (reference sequence). The ends were cut back, 1 base at V and 2 bases at J, with 10 bases in the middle. The CDR3 loop spans 15 amino acids. As DNA, the CDR3 is TGTGCCAGCAGCTTGTGGGGGGAACCCTACAATGAGCAGTTCTTC. Encoded protein: CASSLWGEPYNEQFF. The variable domain in full, with the rest retrieved from reference TRBV5-4 and TRBJ2-1, is ETGVTQSPTHLIKTRGQQVTLRCSSQSGHNTVSWYQQALGQGPQFIFQYYREEENGRGNFPPRFSGLQFPNYSSELNVNALELDDSALYLCASSLWGEPYNEQFFGPGTRLTVL.

V is TRBV9 and J is TRBJ1-1; D might be TRBD1 (5 bases). V shed 0 bases and J shed 1 base, with 10 bases lying between them. The germline V gene has CDR1 SGDLS and CDR2 YYNGEE. The CDR3 runs 15 residues. The CDR3 loop is CASSVGVGTNTEAFF. The CDR3 DNA reads as TGTGCCAGCAGCGTAGGGGTAGGGACGAACACTGAAGCTTTCTTT. The full variable domain, in which reference TRBV9 and TRBJ1-1 provide the parts outside the CDR3, is DSGVTQTPKHLITATGQRVTLRCSPRSGDLSVYWYQQSLDQGLQFLIQYYNGEERAKGNILERFSAQQFPDLHSELNLSSLELGDSALYFCASSVGVGTNTEAFFGQGTRLTVV.

This clone was counted only a few times. This chain uses TRBV27 with TRBJ2-1; possible D gene TRBD2, 7 bases. V dropped 3 bases and J dropped 5 bases, with 14 bases sitting between them. The CDR3 covers 15 residues. Germline-derived CDR1 and CDR2 are MNHEY and SMNVEV (reference sequence). CDR3 nucleotide sequence: TGTGCCAGCAGTTTCCGACAGGCGGGGGACAATGAGCAGTTCTTC. Its protein is CASSFRQAGDNEQFF.

This chain joins TRBV14 and TRBJ1-2, with D tentatively TRBD1 (5 bases). V lost 0 bases, J lost 4 bases, and 12 bases lay in between. The CDR3 loop spans 15 amino acids. Germline V gene data show CDR1 as SGHDN and CDR2 as FVKESK. CDR3 protein: CASSQEVTGPYGYTF. The CDR3 nucleotides are TGTGCCAGCAGCCAAGAAGTAACAGGTCCCTATGGCTACACCTTC.

The chain has TRBV6-5 and TRBJ2-7; D unresolved. Germline values: CDR1 MNHEY, CDR2 SVGAGI. The V end was cut by 4 bases, the J end by 3 bases, with 4 bases between. The CDR3 contains 11 residues. The CDR3: CASSSVYEQYF. CDR3 DNA: TGTGCCAGCAGTTCCGTCTACGAGCAGTACTTC.

This clone appeared a few times. The rearrangement joins TRBV29-1 to TRBJ2-1; 9 bases line up with TRBD2. Germline CDR1 and CDR2: SQVTM and ANQGSEA. The CDR3 runs to 14 residues. The trim removed 6 bases at V and 7 bases at J, leaving 10 bases unmatched. CDR3 region: CSVGGGGAGNEQFF. The CDR3 DNA follows: TGCAGCGTGGGAGGCGGGGGGGCTGGAAATGAGCAGTTCTTC.

The chain is built from TRBV27 and TRBJ2-2; D may match TRBD1 or TRBD2 (5 bases each). Trimming left V 6 bases short and J 2 bases short, with 19 bases between. Germline values: CDR1 MNHEY, CDR2 SMNVEV (reference sequence). This CDR3 contains 17 residues. CDR3 protein: CASRNSPSGTNTGELFF. CDR3 sequence (DNA): TGTGCCAGCAGAAATTCCCCTTCCGGGACCAACACCGGGGAGCTGTTTTTT.

The rearrangement links TRBV7-8 to TRBJ2-6, with D unclear. V was shortened by 2 bases and J by 0 bases, with 5 bases between the two germline ends. The CDR3 is made up of 15 amino acids. CDR1 and CDR2 (germline): SGHVS, FQNEAQ. Here the CDR3 DNA reads TGTGCCAGCAGCTTAAGTGTCTCTGGGGCCAACGTCCTGACTTTC. This translates into CASSLSVSGANVLTF.

The gene calls are TRBV30 and TRBJ2-7, with 7 bases lining up with TRBD2. The germline V gene has CDR1 GTSNPN and CDR2 SVGIG (reference sequence). This CDR3 comprises 15 residues. The V segment lost 2 bases and the J segment 3 bases; nucleotides outside the gene matches: 10. CDR3 sequence: CAWSSMGGVDYEQYF. The CDR3 DNA follows: TGTGCCTGGAGTTCAATGGGGGGGGTGGACTACGAGCAGTACTTC.

This chain connects TRBV5-1 to TRBJ1-1, with TRBD1 as a possible D gene (5 bases). V was pared by 2 bases and J by 1 base, with 12 bases between. CDR1 and CDR2 from the germline V gene are SGHRS and YFSETQ. The CDR3 covers 15 residues. Here the CDR3 DNA reads TGCGCCAGCAGCTTCCAGGGAGGAAGGAACACTGAAGCTTTCTTT. Translating it yields CASSFQGGRNTEAFF. Looking up the rest from reference TRBV5-1 and TRBJ1-1 gives the full variable domain: KAGVTQTPRYLIKTRGQQVTLSCSPISGHRSVSWYQQTPGQGLQFLFEYFSETQRNKGNFPGRFSGRQFSNSRSEMNVSTLELGDSALYLCASSFQGGRNTEAFFGQGTRLTVV.

This rearrangement joins TRBV5-4 to TRBJ2-5; TRBD1 matches at 7 bases. V lost 4 bases to trimming and J lost 4 bases; unmatched junction nucleotides: 7. The CDR3 sequence is 14 residues long. The germline gives CDR1 SGHNT, CDR2 YYREEE (reference sequence). The CDR3 DNA sequence: TGTGCCAGCAGCCCGCAGACAGGGTTAGAGACCCAGTACTTC. Amino acids: CASSPQTGLETQYF.

The CDR3 loop is CASSLGLPGQGFYEQYF. The CDR3 region has the DNA TGTGCCAGCAGCTTGGGGCTACCGGGACAGGGCTTCTACGAGCAGTACTTC. This chain links TRBV5-5 with TRBJ2-7, with 9 nucleotides matching TRBD1. Losses at the gene ends were 0 bases for V and 3 bases for J; bases not matched to a gene: 10. The CDR3 extends over 17 amino acids. Germline values: CDR1 SGHKS, CDR2 YYEKEE (reference sequence). The full variable domain, completed using reference TRBV5-5 and TRBJ2-7, is DAGVTQSPTHLIKTRGQQVTLRCSPISGHKSVSWYQQVLGQGPQFIFQYYEKEERGRGNFPDRFSARQFPNYSSELNVNALLLGDSALYLCASSLGLPGQGFYEQYFGPGTRLTVT.

The chain links TRBV19 to TRBJ1-1; D remains unclear. The CDR3 length is 13 residues. The V and J ends lost 3 bases and 3 bases respectively, with 8 bases between them. Germline values: CDR1 LNHDA, CDR2 SQIVND (reference sequence). The DNA of the CDR3 is TGTGCCAGTAGTATCTACAAGGACACTGAAGCTTTCTTT. This translates into CASSIYKDTEAFF.

This clone was observed once. The J gene is TRBJ1-2, the V gene TRBV27; no reliable D call. The ends were cut back, 5 bases at V and 0 bases at J, with 13 bases in the middle. From germline, CDR1 is MNHEY and CDR2 SMNVEV (reference sequence). The CDR3 spans 15 residues. CDR3 sequence: CASSLKPNSNYGYTF. Here the CDR3 DNA reads TGTGCCAGCAGTCTAAAACCAAACTCTAACTATGGCTACACCTTC.

The V gene is TRBV5-1, the J gene TRBJ1-5, with D uncertain. From germline, CDR1 is SGHRS and CDR2 YFSETQ. V lost 6 bases and J 2 bases, leaving 15 bases between the germline ends. This CDR3 spans 15 amino acids. In DNA, the CDR3 is TGCGCCAGCAAGGTCCAGGCAGTGGGCAATCAGCCCCAGCATTTT. Its translation: CASKVQAVGNQPQHF.

The V and J genes are TRBV2 and TRBJ1-5; TRBD1 might be the D (5 bases). CDR1 SNHLY and CDR2 FYNNEI come from the germline V gene. Trimming left V 8 bases short and J 0 bases short, with 8 bases between. The CDR3 covers 13 residues. The CDR3: CASRTSSNQPQHF. CDR3 bases: TGTGCCAGCCGGACATCTAGCAATCAGCCCCAGCATTTT.

The chain links TRBV28 to TRBJ1-1; the match to TRBD1 covers 7 bases. J gave up 0 bases and V 5 bases, and 12 bases lay outside the gene matches. The germline gives CDR1 MDHEN, CDR2 SYDVKM. The CDR3 totals 17 residues. The CDR3 region has the DNA TGTGCCAGCAGTGAACCAGGGGGTAGGAGTTTGAACACTGAAGCTTTCTTT. Its translation: CASSEPGGRSLNTEAFF.